These 11 T cell receptor beta chains were sequenced from one sample in a study of shared clonotypes between healthy human individuals. As defined, naive CD8 cells were CD45RO-negative and positively selected for CCR7, with terminally differentiated effector memory CD45RA+ cells excluded. Sequencing used immunoSEQ multiplex PCR; TCRdb keeps in-frame clones, though not all of them. The sample yields roughly 2,000,000 clones, approximately 94% seen once. The sequencing sample was made of naive CD8+ T cells sorted from blood. The receptors were gathered from a man younger than 35 in good health.

V gene TRBV2 combines with J gene TRBJ2-3, with D possibly being TRBD2 (5 bases). The germline V gene has CDR1 SNHLY and CDR2 FYNNEI. CDR3 size: 15 residues. V was trimmed by 9 bases and J by 2 bases, leaving 18 bases between them. As DNA, the CDR3 is TGTGCCAGGGTTCCCTTAGCGTACTACACAGATACGCAGTATTTT. Translated, it gives CARVPLAYYTDTQYF. Supplemented by reference TRBV2 and TRBJ2-3, the full variable domain reads EPEVTQTPSHQVTQMGQEVILRCVPISNHLYFYWYRQILGQKVEFLVSFYNNEISEKSEIFDDQFSVERPDGSNFTLKIRSTKLEDSAMYFCARVPLAYYTDTQYFGPGTRLTVL.

The V call is TRBV7-9, the J call TRBJ2-3, with D tentatively TRBD1 or TRBD2 (5 bases each). V was shortened by 9 bases and J by 4 bases, with 11 bases between the two germline ends. This CDR3 is built from 12 residues. Germline CDR1 is SEHNR and CDR2 is FQNEAQ (reference sequence). This chain's CDR3 is CASHLGPDTQYF. CDR3 in DNA: TGTGCCAGTCATCTGGGACCAGATACGCAGTATTTT.

V and J are TRBV27 and TRBJ1-6, with 7 bases fitting TRBD1. This CDR3 is built from 17 residues. Germline CDR1 MNHEY, CDR2 SMNVEV (reference sequence). Unmatched junction bases numbered 11, after V lost 2 bases and J lost 7 bases. The CDR3 DNA reads as TGTGCCAGCAGTTTAACGGTATTGCCAGGGGGAAATTCACCCCTCCACTTT. Translated: CASSLTVLPGGNSPLHF.

J is TRBJ2-7 and V is TRBV7-8; unclear D gene. The CDR3 totals 12 residues. Germline CDR1 and CDR2: SGHVS and FQNEAQ. V gave up 1 base and J gave up 6 bases, with 7 bases separating them. In DNA form, the CDR3 reads TGTGCCAGCAGCTTAGTTGAAGGCGAGCAGTACTTC. This gives the protein CASSLVEGEQYF.

The chain has TRBV7-9 and TRBJ1-1; TRBD1 matches 8 bases. Germline values: CDR1 SEHNR, CDR2 FQNEAQ (reference sequence). This CDR3 has 14 amino acids. V was clipped by 5 bases and J by 10 bases; unmatched bases: 12. The chain's CDR3 is CASSLPQGAGPAFF. The CDR3 DNA follows: TGTGCCAGCAGCCTGCCCCAGGGGGCTGGCCCAGCTTTCTTT.

The chain uses TRBV29-1 and TRBJ2-6; 8 bases fit TRBD1. The CDR3 has 14 amino acids. V lost 6 bases to trimming and J lost 2 bases; unmatched junction nucleotides: 3. Germline loops: CDR1 SQVTM, CDR2 ANQGSEA. The CDR3 protein is CSVVTGAGANVLTF. The DNA of the CDR3 is TGCAGCGTCGTGACAGGGGCTGGGGCCAACGTCCTGACTTTC.

This chain links TRBV6-5 with TRBJ1-5; TRBD1 matches at 9 bases. V was pared by 4 bases and J by 4 bases, with 5 bases of the junction left unmatched. The CDR3 has 15 residues. Looked up from germline, CDR1 is MNHEY and CDR2 is SVGAGI. The CDR3 region has the DNA TGTGCCAGCAGTTCCGGGACAGGGTTTAATCAGCCCCAGCATTTT. Encoded protein: CASSSGTGFNQPQHF.

The chain combines TRBV2 with TRBJ1-5; D uncertain. The V gene's germline CDR1 is SNHLY and CDR2 FYNNEI. V dropped 3 bases and J dropped 4 bases, with 10 bases sitting between them. The CDR3 is 14 residues long. For the CDR3, the DNA is TGTGCCAGCAGTGACCCCCGAGGGAATCAGCCCCAGCATTTT. Translation gives CASSDPRGNQPQHF.

This chain joins TRBV7-8 and TRBJ2-3; D possibly corresponds to TRBD2 (5 bases). The CDR3 spans 17 residues. Trimming removed 1 base from V and 0 bases from J, with 14 bases in between. Germline V lookup: CDR1 SGHVS, CDR2 FQNEAQ. The DNA for the CDR3 is TGTGCCAGCAGCTTAGTGCGCGGACTCCCTAGCACAGATACGCAGTATTTT. This sequence encodes CASSLVRGLPSTDTQYF.

V and J are TRBV27 and TRBJ1-4, with TRBD1 identical over 7 bases. This CDR3 has 15 residues. The V segment lost 8 bases and the J segment 5 bases; nucleotides outside the gene matches: 11. CDR1 is MNHEY and CDR2 is SMNVEV in the germline V gene (reference sequence). CDR3 bases: TGTGCCAGCGGTCTCCGGGACAGAGAAAATGAAAAACTGTTTTTT. Translated: CASGLRDRENEKLFF.

This clone showed up just once. The rearrangement joins TRBV12-5 to TRBJ1-2, with a weak D call TRBD1 (6 bases). From germline, CDR1 is LGHNT and CDR2 FRNRAP. Deletions cut 1 base from V and 8 bases from J, with 14 bases between. The CDR3 length is 14 residues. CDR3 DNA sequence: TGTGCTAGTGGTTTGGAGGGACATTCAGACGGCTACACCTTC. Encoded protein: CASGLEGHSDGYTF.